The 29 T cell receptor beta chains given below trace back to one sample, sequenced in a study of blood T cell repertoires in COVID-19. Data came from immunoSEQ multiplex PCR; TCRdb stores just in-frame clones and leaves some out. The data contain 200,000 to 250,000 clones, approximately 81% of them singletons. Sequenced sample: PBMCs or T cells enriched from blood (not recorded which). These receptors came from a woman between 45 and 65 years old with acute COVID-19.

The rearrangement uses TRBV14 and TRBJ2-7, with TRBD1 as a possible D gene (6 bases). Germline CDR1 reads SGHDN; CDR2 reads FVKESK. Trimming stripped 4 bases from V and 6 bases from J, with 13 bases between. The CDR3 is made up of 13 amino acids. CDR3 DNA: TGTGCCAGCAGCCTCAACCTCAGGGGCGAGCAGTACTTC. Residues: CASSLNLRGEQYF.

The genes are TRBV19 and TRBJ2-1; no clear D. Germline V gene sequence: CDR1 LNHDA, CDR2 SQIVND (reference sequence). V was shortened by 2 bases and J by 1 base, with 9 bases between the two germline ends. The CDR3 covers 15 residues. CDR3 residues: CASSIRLSSYNEQFF. In DNA form, the CDR3 reads TGTGCCAGTAGTATAAGACTGTCATCCTACAATGAGCAGTTCTTC.

About this clone itself: Sequence at one end of the junction differs from germline and may be a read error. This chain uses TRBV7-8 with TRBJ1-6, with 10 nucleotides matching TRBD1. The CDR3 is made up of 14 amino acids. CDR1 is SGHVS and CDR2 is FQNEAQ in the germline V gene. Here the CDR3 DNA reads TGTGCCAGCAGCCAAGGGGACAGGGGTTCAACCCTCCACTTT. Protein product: CASSQGDRGSTLHF.

This chain joins TRBV6-1 and TRBJ2-3; D is possibly TRBD2 (6 bases). This CDR3 region has 14 residues. Deletions cut 2 bases from V and 8 bases from J, with 14 bases between. Germline V CDR1 and CDR2: MNHNS, SASEGT. The CDR3 region is CASSEWGRHVTQYF. For the CDR3, the DNA is TGTGCCAGCAGTGAATGGGGGAGGCATGTTACGCAGTATTTT.

The V gene is TRBV18, the J gene TRBJ2-7; no reliable D call. The CDR3 consists of 14 residues. Per the germline V gene, CDR1 is KGHSH and CDR2 is LQKENI. The V end lost 0 bases, the J end lost 0 bases, and 6 bases lay between the germline ends. CDR3 amino acids: CASSPPSSSYEQYF. CDR3 DNA sequence: TGTGCCAGCTCACCACCATCGAGCTCCTACGAGCAGTACTTC.

This chain links TRBV6-2 or TRBV6-3 with TRBJ2-2; 11 bases agree with TRBD1. The germline CDR1 and CDR2 sequences are MNHEY and SVGEGT. CDR3 size: 19 residues. V gave up 4 bases and J gave up 0 bases; unmatched junction bases: 10. The CDR3 spells CASSFRTGGPYPNTGELFF. CDR3 bases: TGTGCCAGCAGTTTCCGGACAGGGGGCCCCTATCCGAACACCGGGGAGCTGTTTTTT.

The rearrangement links TRBV10-3 to TRBJ1-1, with TRBD1 as a possible D gene (6 bases). The CDR3 totals 12 residues. The V end was cut by 4 bases, the J end by 4 bases, with 7 bases between. The V gene's germline CDR1 is ENHRY and CDR2 SYGVKD. The CDR3 DNA reads TGTGCCATCAGTGGCAGGGGCACTGAAGCTTTCTTT. Its translation is CAISGRGTEAFF.

The chain is built from TRBV10-3 and TRBJ2-6, with TRBD2 as a possible D gene (6 bases). Germline CDR1 ENHRY, CDR2 SYGVKD. CDR3 size: 17 residues. The V gene lost 3 bases and the J gene lost 2 bases, with 14 bases spanning the gap. The CDR3 DNA reads TGTGCCATCAGTGAACTTTCCGGGGGAACTGGGGCCAACGTCCTGACTTTC. It codes for CAISELSGGTGANVLTF.

The chain links TRBV10-3 to TRBJ2-3; D ambiguous. Germline CDR1 is ENHRY and CDR2 is SYGVKD. Between the trimmed V and J ends, which lost 7 bases and 0 bases, there was a span of 14 bases. This CDR3 is built from 15 residues. CDR3 in amino acids: CAIKESLLSTDTQYF. In DNA form, the CDR3 reads TGTGCCATCAAGGAGAGCCTACTTAGCACAGATACGCAGTATTTT.

In this sample, this clone turned up once. V gene TRBV2 combines with J gene TRBJ2-2; tentative D call: TRBD1 (6 bases). The V end lost 4 bases, the J end lost 4 bases, and 16 bases lay between the germline ends. Per the germline V gene, CDR1 is SNHLY and CDR2 is FYNNEI. This CDR3 spans 16 amino acids. The CDR3, as DNA: TGTGCCAGCAGTGGTTTGGGCAGGGGCCTCACCGGGGAGCTGTTTTTT. Protein: CASSGLGRGLTGELFF.

This clone was detected only a few times. DNA of the CDR3: TGTGCCATTCCTACTGTTCGGGGGGGTAATACCGGGGAGCTGTTTTTT. Its translation: CAIPTVRGGNTGELFF. The rearrangement uses TRBV6-4 and TRBJ2-2, with 8 bases matching TRBD2. CDR3 length: 16 amino acids. Germline lookup yields CDR1 MRHNA and CDR2 SNTAGT. Trimming at V came to 10 bases and at J to 5 bases, leaving 15 bases not matched to a gene.

To note about this clone: One end of the junction varies from germline; a read error may be responsible. The rearrangement links TRBV7-2 to TRBJ2-3; TRBD2 matches 14 bases. There are 18 residues in the CDR3. CDR1 is SGHTA and CDR2 is FQGNSA in the germline V gene. The CDR3 protein is CASTLLGLAGGRTDTQYF. CDR3 bases: TGTGCCAGCACCTTACTAGGACTAGCGGGGGGTCGCACAGATACGCAGTATTTT.

V usage is TRBV11-2 and J usage is TRBJ2-7; 7 bases fit TRBD1. The ends lost 5 bases at V and 4 bases at J; junction bases unmatched: 8. The length of the CDR3 is 14 residues. Germline V gene data show CDR1 as SGHAT and CDR2 as FQNNGV. CDR3 protein: CASSAGQVFYEQYF. DNA of the CDR3: TGTGCCAGCAGCGCTGGACAGGTTTTTTACGAGCAGTACTTC.

The genes are TRBV7-2 and TRBJ2-3, with 8 bases lining up with TRBD2. The CDR3 is 16 residues long. V shed 3 bases, J shed 0 bases, and the junction held 5 bases outside the gene matches. Germline lookup yields CDR1 SGHTA and CDR2 FQGNSA. CDR3 sequence: CASSFRGGPSTDTQYF. As DNA, the CDR3 is TGTGCCAGCAGCTTCCGGGGGGGGCCTAGCACAGATACGCAGTATTTT. The full variable domain, in which reference TRBV7-2 and TRBJ2-3 provide the parts outside the CDR3, is GAGVSQSPSNKVTEKGKDVELRCDPISGHTALYWYRQSLGQGLEFLIYFQGNSAPDKSGLPSDRFSAERTGGSVSTLTIQRTQQEDSAVYLCASSFRGGPSTDTQYFGPGTRLTVL.

This clone was counted once. The V gene is TRBV30, the J gene TRBJ2-7; 11 positions agree with TRBD2. Per germline, CDR1 GTSNPN and CDR2 SVGIG (reference sequence). This CDR3 is 18 amino acids long. V lost 0 bases, J lost 4 bases, and 14 bases stayed unmatched. The CDR3 DNA sequence: TGTGCCTGGAGTGTAAGAGCTAGCGGGAGGCCCCCAACTTACGAGCAGTACTTC. Translation: CAWSVRASGRPPTYEQYF.

The V call is TRBV2, the J call TRBJ1-2, with 7 bases lining up with TRBD1. Germline CDR1 SNHLY, CDR2 FYNNEI. V trimming: 6 bases; J trimming: 4 bases; junction bases outside the gene matches: 8. The CDR3 totals 14 residues. As DNA, the CDR3 is TGTGCCAGCAGAGCTACAGGGGCGACCTATGGCTACACCTTC. Its translation: CASRATGATYGYTF.

This clone appeared a few times. This same CDR3 is encoded by further DNA sequences in the sample. The J gene is TRBJ1-5, the V gene TRBV5-8; 11 bases line up with TRBD1. With 1 base clipped from V and 3 bases from J, the junction kept 9 bases outside the gene matches. Germline V lookup: CDR1 SGHTS, CDR2 YDEGEE. The CDR3 runs 18 residues. The DNA of the CDR3 is TGTGCCAGCAGCTTGTATCCGGGACAGGGGGGTAACAATCAGCCCCAGCATTTT. This gives the protein CASSLYPGQGGNNQPQHF. The complete variable domain, with remaining parts taken from reference TRBV5-8 and TRBJ1-5, reads EAGVTQSPTHLIKTRGQQATLRCSPISGHTSVYWYQQALGLGLQFLLWYDEGEERNRGNFPPRFSGRQFPNYSSELNVNALELEDSALYLCASSLYPGQGGNNQPQHFGDGTRLSIL.

This chain joins TRBV7-2 and TRBJ2-5, with 7 nucleotides matching TRBD1. V was clipped by 5 bases and J by 3 bases; unmatched bases: 9. Germline V CDR1 and CDR2: SGHTA, FQGNSA. The CDR3 extends over 15 amino acids. The CDR3 here is CASSPLTGNKETQYF. The CDR3 DNA sequence: TGTGCCAGCAGCCCCCTGACAGGGAACAAAGAGACCCAGTACTTC. The full variable domain, completed using reference TRBV7-2 and TRBJ2-5, is GAGVSQSPSNKVTEKGKDVELRCDPISGHTALYWYRQSLGQGLEFLIYFQGNSAPDKSGLPSDRFSAERTGGSVSTLTIQRTQQEDSAVYLCASSPLTGNKETQYFGPGTRLLVL.

The chain has TRBV10-1 and TRBJ2-7, with 9 bases identical to TRBD1. Germline V gene sequence: CDR1 WNHNN, CDR2 SYGVQD (reference sequence). Trimming took 11 bases from V and 2 from J; bases not matched to a gene: 25. The CDR3 spans 19 residues. This CDR3 reads CAPPAETRLQGAPTYEQYF. The CDR3 bases are TGCGCCCCTCCAGCAGAGACTCGCTTACAGGGGGCACCAACCTACGAGCAGTACTTC.

The V gene is TRBV9, the J gene TRBJ1-1; D perhaps matches TRBD1 (6 bases). CDR3 length equals 15 residues. CDR1 and CDR2 (germline): SGDLS, YYNGEE. Trimming took 3 bases from V and 0 from J, leaving 12 bases between them. CDR3: CASSDLRGVNTEAFF. The CDR3 DNA reads as TGTGCCAGCAGCGACCTCAGGGGAGTGAACACTGAAGCTTTCTTT.

The J gene is TRBJ2-1, the V gene TRBV5-1, with D possibly being TRBD2 (5 bases). The germline V and J ends were trimmed by 6 bases and 7 bases, with 14 bases remaining between them. The CDR3 is made up of 13 amino acids. The germline CDR1 and CDR2 sequences are SGHRS and YFSETQ. The CDR3 reads CASTRAGSNEQFF. CDR3 sequence (DNA): TGCGCCAGCACCCGCGCGGGTTCGAATGAGCAGTTCTTC. Based on the CDR3 plus reference TRBV5-1 and TRBJ2-1, the full variable domain is KAGVTQTPRYLIKTRGQQVTLSCSPISGHRSVSWYQQTPGQGLQFLFEYFSETQRNKGNFPGRFSGRQFSNSRSEMNVSTLELGDSALYLCASTRAGSNEQFFGPGTRLTVL.

J is TRBJ1-1 and V is TRBV5-1; D is uncertain. CDR1 and CDR2 (germline): SGHRS, YFSETQ. Trimming left V 1 base short and J 6 bases short, with 16 bases between. This CDR3 contains 15 residues. The CDR3, as DNA: TGCGCCAGCAGCTTGAGCTCGGCGGGCCCGTCTGAAGCTTTCTTT. Protein product: CASSLSSAGPSEAFF.

This chain joins TRBV4-3 and TRBJ1-2; perhaps TRBD1 as D (6 bases). The CDR3 runs 14 residues. Trimming shortened V by 0 bases and J by 3 bases, and 8 bases separated the two germline ends. Germline assignment: CDR1 LGHNA and CDR2 YSLEER. Here the CDR3 DNA reads TGCGCCAGCAGCCAAGACAGGGGTCACTATGGCTACACCTTC. It translates to CASSQDRGHYGYTF.

This clone was observed once. The chain is built from TRBV6-2 or TRBV6-3 and TRBJ1-1, with 7 nucleotides matching TRBD1. With V trimmed by 0 bases and J by 0 bases, 1 base remained unmatched. Germline CDR1 MNHEY, CDR2 SVGEGT. This CDR3 contains 15 residues. The CDR3 region is CASSYSGQMNTEAFF. CDR3 nucleotides: TGTGCCAGCAGTTACTCGGGACAGATGAACACTGAAGCTTTCTTT.

This sequence joins TRBV27 and TRBJ2-1, with D tentatively TRBD2 (5 bases). The CDR3 has 18 residues. V shed 0 bases and J shed 7 bases, with 22 bases lying between them. Germline CDR1 is MNHEY and CDR2 is SMNVEV (reference sequence). CDR3 bases: TGTGCCAGCAGTTTATCACCCTCGGGCGGGCGCCCTAGGAATGAGCAGTTCTTC. Amino acids: CASSLSPSGGRPRNEQFF.

The CDR3 here is CASSSEGAGGNIQYF. The CDR3 coding sequence is TGTGCCAGTAGTTCTGAGGGGGCTGGGGGAAACATTCAGTACTTC. The rearrangement uses TRBV19 and TRBJ2-4, with TRBD1 matching 7 bases. The germline V gene encodes CDR1 LNHDA and CDR2 SQIVND (reference sequence). The CDR3 is made up of 15 amino acids. With V trimmed by 5 bases and J by 6 bases, 10 bases remained unmatched.

This rearrangement joins TRBV12-5 to TRBJ1-1; D is unclear. The CDR3 totals 15 residues. V lost 5 bases and J lost 0, with 13 bases in between. Germline V gives CDR1 LGHNT, CDR2 FRNRAP. CDR3 sequence reads: CASGPPEALNTEAFF. The CDR3 nucleotides read TGTGCTAGTGGTCCCCCGGAAGCGCTGAACACTGAAGCTTTCTTT. Together with reference TRBV12-5 and TRBJ1-1, the CDR3 gives the full variable domain: DARVTQTPRHKVTEMGQEVTMRCQPILGHNTVFWYRQTMMQGLELLAYFRNRAPLDDSGMPKDRFSAEMPDATLATLKIQPSEPRDSAVYFCASGPPEALNTEAFFGQGTRLTVV.

V and J are TRBV14 and TRBJ2-5, with D possibly matching TRBD2 (6 bases). Trimming removed 0 bases from V and 5 bases from J, with 16 bases in between. Per germline, CDR1 SGHDN and CDR2 FVKESK. This CDR3 has 16 amino acids. CDR3 loop: CASSQDNSAGFETQYF. In DNA form, the CDR3 reads TGTGCCAGCAGCCAAGATAATAGCGCGGGATTCGAGACCCAGTACTTC.

The chain couples TRBV11-2 to TRBJ2-1; TRBD1 might be the D (5 bases). Germline assignment: CDR1 SGHAT and CDR2 FQNNGV. The germline V and J ends were trimmed by 2 bases and 6 bases, with 11 bases remaining between them. The CDR3 runs 14 residues. This CDR3 is CASSLSVRGNEQFF. The CDR3, as DNA: TGTGCCAGCAGCTTATCGGTAAGGGGCAATGAGCAGTTCTTC.